Listed below are T cell receptor beta chains from one sample, sequenced in a study of shared clonotypes between healthy human individuals. Assay used: immunoSEQ multiplex PCR; TCRdb lists only in-frame clones, some missing. The repertoire holds about 340,000 clones, with 73% as singletons. Material for sequencing was memory CD4+ T cells sorted from blood. The receptors were gathered from a young man in good health. CDR3s include the opening cysteine and the closing phenylalanine or tryptophan. A D gene is named only where the DNA matches it firmly. Size values are once, few and many counts, or a class for expanded clones, and some rows have none.

CASSPGWGNEQYF	TGTGCCAGTAGTCCAGGGTGGGGGAACGAGCAGTACTTC	13	TRBV19	TRBJ2-7	NA	few
CASSLEGYSTYEQYF	TGTGCCAGCAGCTTAGAAGGTTACAGTACCTACGAGCAGTACTTC	15	TRBV7-9	TRBJ2-7	NA	NA
CASSQIRGIGALNEKLFF	TGCGCCAGCAGCCAAATCCGGGGTATTGGTGCCCTAAATGAAAAACTGTTTTTT	18	TRBV4-1	TRBJ1-4	NA	few
CASGFGPWAFF	TGTGCTAGTGGTTTCGGTCCTTGGGCTTTCTTT	11	TRBV12-5	TRBJ1-1	NA	once
CASSLLQGGTDTQYF	TGTGCCAGCAGTTTATTGCAGGGGGGCACAGATACGCAGTATTTT	15	TRBV28	TRBJ2-3	TRBD1	once
CASSSTSYEQYF	TGTGCCAGCAGCTCAACTAGCTACGAGCAGTACTTC	12	TRBV6-1	TRBJ2-7	NA	few
CASSGRTGSTGELFF	TGCGCCAGCAGCGGGCGGACAGGGAGCACCGGGGAGCTGTTTTTT	15	TRBV5-1	TRBJ2-2	TRBD1	NA
CASSTGLADTQYF	TGTGCCAGCAGCACTGGACTTGCAGATACGCAGTATTTT	13	TRBV5-4	TRBJ2-3	NA	once
CASSLMTAGSYTF	TGTGCCAGCAGCTTAATGACTGCGGGGAGCTACACCTTC	13	TRBV7-9	TRBJ1-2	NA	many
CASSYGTGNEKLFF	TGCGCCAGCAGCTACGGGACGGGAAATGAAAAACTGTTTTTT	14	TRBV5-1	TRBJ1-4	NA	NA
CASSLGQHEQYF	TGTGCCAGCTCACTCGGCCAGCACGAGCAGTACTTC	12	TRBV18	TRBJ2-7	NA	NA
CASGWGLNTEAFF	TGTGCCAGTGGATGGGGTCTGAACACTGAAGCTTTCTTT	13	TRBV7-9	TRBJ1-1	NA	NA
CASSPGGLAGVGNIQYF	TGTGCCAGCAGCCCAGGGGGACTAGCGGGAGTGGGGAACATTCAGTACTTC	17	TRBV5-4	TRBJ2-4	TRBD2	NA
CASSLMGLAGGNTGELFF	TGTGCCAGCAGCTTGATGGGACTAGCGGGAGGTAACACCGGGGAGCTGTTTTTT	18	TRBV5-6	TRBJ2-2	TRBD2	NA
CASSVTSGVSEQYF	TGTGCCAGCAGCGTCACTAGCGGCGTCTCCGAGCAGTACTTC	14	TRBV12-1	TRBJ2-7	NA	NA
CASRAYEQFF	TGTGCCAGCAGAGCCTATGAGCAGTTCTTC	10	TRBV2	TRBJ2-1	NA	NA
CASSPMAGYNEQFF	TGTGCCAGCAGCCCTATGGCAGGCTACAATGAGCAGTTCTTC	14	TRBV5-5	TRBJ2-1	NA	NA
CASKRLGGAQETQYF	TGTGCCAGCAAAAGACTAGGTGGGGCCCAAGAGACCCAGTACTTC	15	TRBV2	TRBJ2-5	NA	NA
CASSPRTVYNEQFF	TGTGCCAGCAGTCCACGGACAGTCTACAATGAGCAGTTCTTC	14	TRBV2	TRBJ2-1	NA	NA
CASSLGLKRQGPRTRADTQYF	TGTGCCAGCAGCTTAGGCCTAAAGCGACAGGGGCCCCGAACGAGGGCAGATACGCAGTATTTT	21	TRBV13	TRBJ2-3	TRBD1	NA
CASDGGAGTVLHEQFF	TGTGCCAGCGATGGCGGGGCCGGGACTGTACTTCATGAGCAGTTCTTC	16	TRBV5-4	TRBJ2-1	NA	NA
CASSFTSREQFF	TGTGCCAGCAGCTTTACTAGCCGTGAGCAGTTCTTC	12	TRBV7-8	TRBJ2-1	NA	NA
CATSREGLQETQYF	TGTGCCACCAGCAGAGAAGGATTACAAGAGACCCAGTACTTC	14	TRBV15	TRBJ2-5	NA	NA
CASYPLALPSRTGELFF	TGTGCCAGCTACCCCCTAGCGCTCCCATCACGGACCGGGGAGCTGTTTTTT	17	TRBV7-8	TRBJ2-2	NA	NA
CASSLQGDERETQYF	TGCGCCAGCAGCTTGCAGGGGGATGAGAGGGAGACCCAGTACTTC	15	TRBV5-1	TRBJ2-5	TRBD1	NA
CASSLGEEKPQHF	TGCGCCAGCAGCTTGGGTGAGGAGAAGCCCCAGCATTTT	13	TRBV5-1	TRBJ1-5	NA	NA
CASSPGNTRGETQYF	TGTGCCAGCAGTCCAGGGAATACCAGGGGAGAGACCCAGTACTTC	15	TRBV9	TRBJ2-5	NA	many
CASSQGLDRREQFF	TGTGCCAGCTCACAGGGACTAGATCGGCGTGAGCAGTTCTTC	14	TRBV18	TRBJ2-1	TRBD2	NA
CSSGYLDTEAFF	TGCAGTTCAGGTTATCTGGACACTGAAGCTTTCTTT	12	TRBV29-1	TRBJ1-1	NA	NA
CASSVGLMANTEAFF	TGTGCCAGCAGCGTAGGATTAATGGCTAACACTGAAGCTTTCTTT	15	TRBV9	TRBJ1-1	NA	once
CASSQLSGANVLTF	TGTGCCAGCTCCCAACTCTCTGGGGCCAACGTCCTGACTTTC	14	TRBV7-9	TRBJ2-6	NA	NA
CASSPPRTGMGGEKLFF	TGTGCCAGCTCACCACCTCGGACAGGGATGGGAGGAGAAAAACTGTTTTTT	17	TRBV18	TRBJ1-4	TRBD1	few
CASRRHLGEGQPQHF	TGTGCCAGTAGACGACACCTGGGAGAAGGGCAGCCCCAGCATTTT	15	TRBV19	TRBJ1-5	NA	NA
CSVVPRGGNTEAFF	TGCAGCGTTGTCCCCCGGGGGGGCAACACTGAAGCTTTCTTT	14	TRBV29-1	TRBJ1-1	NA	once
CASHDRGRIYNEQFF	TGTGCCAGCCACGACAGGGGGCGAATATACAATGAGCAGTTCTTC	15	TRBV28	TRBJ2-1	TRBD1	NA
CASTRAQGEKLFF	TGCGCCAGCACCCGGGCCCAGGGGGAAAAACTGTTTTTT	13	TRBV10-2	TRBJ1-4	NA	NA
CASSPGVANSYEQYF	TGTGCCAGCTCACCGGGGGTCGCTAATTCCTACGAGCAGTACTTC	15	TRBV18	TRBJ2-7	NA	NA
CASSQSLSDSPYEQYF	TGCGCCAGCAGTCAAAGTTTATCGGACAGCCCCTACGAGCAGTACTTC	16	TRBV23-1	TRBJ2-7	NA	NA
CASSSNRGHGYTF	TGTGCCAGCAGCTCGAACAGGGGTCATGGCTACACCTTC	13	TRBV5-4	TRBJ1-2	TRBD1	NA
CASSQLDPKDRPRSQPQHF	TGTGCCAGCAGCCAATTGGATCCCAAAGACAGGCCTAGGAGTCAGCCCCAGCATTTT	19	TRBV14	TRBJ1-5	NA	NA
CASSSRGGANVLTF	TGTGCCAGCAGCTCCAGAGGGGGGGCCAACGTCCTGACTTTC	14	TRBV7-2	TRBJ2-6	NA	few
CASGTGVSYEQYF	TGTGCCAGCGGGACAGGGGTTTCCTACGAGCAGTACTTC	13	TRBV28	TRBJ2-7	TRBD1	NA
CAWSQGHQETQYF	TGTGCCTGGTCCCAGGGCCACCAAGAGACCCAGTACTTC	13	TRBV30	TRBJ2-5	NA	NA
CASSELYRGQATGELFF	TGTGCCAGCAGTGAATTATACAGGGGGCAGGCCACCGGGGAGCTGTTTTTT	17	TRBV2	TRBJ2-2	TRBD1	NA
CASSSPSGRTFYNEQFF	TGTGCCAGCAGCTCCCCTAGCGGGAGGACCTTCTACAATGAGCAGTTCTTC	17	TRBV7-2	TRBJ2-1	TRBD2	NA
CASSPSGRVYEQYF	TGTGCCAGCAGCCCCAGCGGGAGAGTCTACGAGCAGTACTTC	14	TRBV7-9	TRBJ2-7	TRBD2	few
CASRPSGTDTEAFF	TGCGCCAGCAGACCCTCAGGGACCGACACTGAAGCTTTCTTT	14	TRBV10-1	TRBJ1-1	NA	NA
CASSRRGQGSDTQYF	TGTGCCAGCAGCCGGCGGGGACAGGGGTCAGATACGCAGTATTTT	15	TRBV5-5	TRBJ2-3	TRBD1	NA
CSVPLRTQYF	TGCAGCGTCCCTCTCAGGACCCAGTACTTC	10	TRBV29-1	TRBJ2-5	NA	NA
CASRTGTGNQPQHF	TGTGCCAGCAGGACCGGGACAGGGAATCAGCCCCAGCATTTT	14	TRBV27	TRBJ1-5	TRBD1	NA
CASSAGLDETQYF	TGTGCCAGCAGCGCAGGACTAGATGAGACCCAGTACTTC	13	TRBV9	TRBJ2-5	TRBD2	NA
CASSPRGAASGYEQYF	TGTGCCAGCAGCCCCAGAGGGGCGGCTAGCGGGTACGAGCAGTACTTC	16	TRBV7-8	TRBJ2-7	TRBD2	NA
CASSQERRGFEQYF	TGCGCCAGCAGCCAAGAACGTCGAGGTTTCGAGCAGTACTTC	14	TRBV4-1	TRBJ2-7	NA	NA
CASGQTRVGEQYF	TGTGCCAGTGGGCAAACACGTGTAGGCGAGCAGTACTTC	13	TRBV19	TRBJ2-7	NA	NA